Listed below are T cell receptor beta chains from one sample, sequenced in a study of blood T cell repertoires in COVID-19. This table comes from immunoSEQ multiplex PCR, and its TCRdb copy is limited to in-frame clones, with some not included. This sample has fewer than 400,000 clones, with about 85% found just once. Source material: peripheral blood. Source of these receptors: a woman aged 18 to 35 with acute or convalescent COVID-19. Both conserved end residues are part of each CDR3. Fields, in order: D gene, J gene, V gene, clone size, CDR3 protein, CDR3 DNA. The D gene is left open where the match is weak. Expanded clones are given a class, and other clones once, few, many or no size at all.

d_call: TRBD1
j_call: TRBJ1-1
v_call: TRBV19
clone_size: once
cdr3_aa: CASSIGTGNTEAFF
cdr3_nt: TGTGCCAGTAGTATCGGGACAGGCAACACTGAAGCTTTCTTT

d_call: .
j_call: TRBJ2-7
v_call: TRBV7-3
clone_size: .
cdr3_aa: CASSPTGGEQYF
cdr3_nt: TGTGCCAGCAGCCCCACCGGAGGGGAGCAGTACTTC

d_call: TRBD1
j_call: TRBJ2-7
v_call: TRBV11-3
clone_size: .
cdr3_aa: CASSPRDRGHEQYF
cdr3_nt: TGTGCCAGCAGCCCGCGGGACAGGGGACACGAGCAGTACTTC

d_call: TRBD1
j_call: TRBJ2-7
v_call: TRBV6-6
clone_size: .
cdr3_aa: CASLGQGVNYEQYF
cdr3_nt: TGTGCCAGCCTGGGACAGGGCGTAAACTACGAGCAGTACTTC

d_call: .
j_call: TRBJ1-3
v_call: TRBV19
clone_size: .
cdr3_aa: CATQSGSPGGNTIYF
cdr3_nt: TGTGCCACCCAATCGGGGTCCCCGGGGGGAAACACCATATATTTT

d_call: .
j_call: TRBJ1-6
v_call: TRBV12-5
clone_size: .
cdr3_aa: CASGLGQSILNSPLHF
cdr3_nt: TGTGCTAGTGGTTTGGGACAGTCGATCCTTAATTCACCCCTCCACTTT

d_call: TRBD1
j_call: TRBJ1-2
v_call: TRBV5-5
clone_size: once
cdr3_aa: CASSSDRGQDGYTF
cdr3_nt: TGTGCCAGCAGCTCGGACAGGGGGCAAGATGGCTACACCTTC

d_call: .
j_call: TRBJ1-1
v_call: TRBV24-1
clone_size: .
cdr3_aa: CATSDLYSEAFF
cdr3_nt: TGTGCCACCAGTGACCTATACAGTGAAGCTTTCTTT

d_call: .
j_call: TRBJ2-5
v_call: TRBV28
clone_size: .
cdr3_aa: CASSPPRGRQDF
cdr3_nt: TGTGCCAGCAGTCCTCCCAGGGGCCGCCAGGACTTC

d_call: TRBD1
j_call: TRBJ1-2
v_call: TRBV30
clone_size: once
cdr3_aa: CAWTGTGALYGYTF
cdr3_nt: TGTGCCTGGACCGGGACAGGGGCCCTCTATGGCTACACCTTC

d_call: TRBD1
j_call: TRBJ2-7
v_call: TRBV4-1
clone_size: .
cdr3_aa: CASSLRTGEDYEQYF
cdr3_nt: TGCGCCAGCAGCCTAAGGACAGGGGAAGACTACGAGCAGTACTTC

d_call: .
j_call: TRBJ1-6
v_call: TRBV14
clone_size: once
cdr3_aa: CASSRQTGSPLHF
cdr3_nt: TGTGCCAGCAGCCGACAGACCGGTTCACCCCTCCACTTT

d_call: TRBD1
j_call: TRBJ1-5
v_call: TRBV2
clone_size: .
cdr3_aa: CASGGQVGNQPQHF
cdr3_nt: TGTGCCAGTGGGGGACAGGTGGGCAATCAGCCCCAGCATTTT

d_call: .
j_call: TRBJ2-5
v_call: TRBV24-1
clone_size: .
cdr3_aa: CATSDPLGDQETQYF
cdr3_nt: TGTGCCACCAGTGACCCCCTGGGAGACCAAGAGACCCAGTACTTC

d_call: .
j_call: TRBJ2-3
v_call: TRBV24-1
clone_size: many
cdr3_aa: CATSGSTDTQYF
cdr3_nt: TGTGCCACCTCGGGGAGCACAGATACGCAGTATTTT

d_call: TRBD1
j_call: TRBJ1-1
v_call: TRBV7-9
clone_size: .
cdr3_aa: CASSYDRDRGRGVITEAFF
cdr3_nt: TGTGCCAGCAGCTACGACCGGGACAGGGGTAGGGGGGTAATCACTGAAGCTTTCTTT

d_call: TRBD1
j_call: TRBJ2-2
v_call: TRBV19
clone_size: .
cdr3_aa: CASSLRTGPGELFF
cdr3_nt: TGTGCCAGTAGTCTCCGGACAGGACCCGGGGAGCTGTTTTTT

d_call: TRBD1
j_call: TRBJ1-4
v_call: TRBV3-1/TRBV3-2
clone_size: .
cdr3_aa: CASSHRDRDEKLFF
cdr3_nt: TGTGCCAGCAGTCACCGGGACAGGGATGAAAAACTGTTTTTT

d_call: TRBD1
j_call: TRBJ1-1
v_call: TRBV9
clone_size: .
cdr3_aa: CASSVVATGGTEAFF
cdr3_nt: TGTGCCAGCAGCGTAGTAGCCACAGGGGGCACTGAAGCTTTCTTT

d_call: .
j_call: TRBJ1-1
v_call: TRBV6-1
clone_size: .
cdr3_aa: CASSESHGYTEAFF
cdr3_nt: TGTGCCAGCAGTGAGTCCCATGGCTACACTGAAGCTTTCTTT

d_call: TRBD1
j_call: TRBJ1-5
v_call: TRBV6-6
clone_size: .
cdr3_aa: CASSPGTAINSNQPQHF
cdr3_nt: TGTGCCAGCAGTCCCGGGACAGCAATAAATAGCAATCAGCCCCAGCATTTT

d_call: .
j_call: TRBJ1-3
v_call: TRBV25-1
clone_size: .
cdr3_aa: CATAAGTSGNTIYF
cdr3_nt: TGTGCCACCGCCGCCGGGACATCTGGAAACACCATATATTTT

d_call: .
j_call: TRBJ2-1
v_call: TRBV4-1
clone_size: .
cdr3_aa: CASSPKRDQGNEQFF
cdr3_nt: TGCGCCAGCAGCCCGAAGCGGGACCAGGGGAATGAGCAGTTCTTC

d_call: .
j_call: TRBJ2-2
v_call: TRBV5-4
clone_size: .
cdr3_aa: CASRRLDINTGELFF
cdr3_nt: TGTGCCAGCAGACGGTTGGACATAAACACCGGGGAGCTGTTTTTT

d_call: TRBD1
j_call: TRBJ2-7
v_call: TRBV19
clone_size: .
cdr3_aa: CASERPGGYEQYF
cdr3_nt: TGTGCCAGCGAAAGGCCAGGGGGTTACGAGCAGTACTTC

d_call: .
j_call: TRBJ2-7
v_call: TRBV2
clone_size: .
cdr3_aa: CASSDRGLDYEQYF
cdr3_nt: TGTGCCAGCAGTGATAGAGGATTGGACTACGAGCAGTACTTC

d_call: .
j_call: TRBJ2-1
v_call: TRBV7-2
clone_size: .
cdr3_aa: CASSLGGEQFF
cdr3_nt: TGTGCCAGCAGCTTGGGCGGGGAGCAGTTCTTC

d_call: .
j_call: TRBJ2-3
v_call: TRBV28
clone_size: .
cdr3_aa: CASSLSASRTDTQYF
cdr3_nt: TGTGCCAGCAGCCTTAGCGCCAGCCGCACAGATACGCAGTATTTT

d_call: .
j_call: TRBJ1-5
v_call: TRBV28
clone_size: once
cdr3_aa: CASSREDRQPQHF
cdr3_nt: TGTGCCAGCTCGAGGGAGGATCGTCAGCCCCAGCATTTT